These 21 T cell receptor beta chains were all obtained from the same sample, sequenced in a study of tumor-infiltrating lymphocytes in oesophageal squamous cell carcinoma. A single record per CDR3 protein comes from TCRdb applying MiXCR to the PCR reads. The sample yields a few thousand distinct CDR3 sequences, more than 12% seen once. The sample was esophageal tumor tissue. These receptors all stem from a male donor with esophageal squamous cell carcinoma.

The sample holds many counts of this clonotype. V and J are TRBV29-1 and TRBJ1-2, with a weak D call TRBD1 (5 bases). The CDR3 is made up of 15 amino acids. The V gene lost 5 bases and the J gene lost 4 bases, with 20 bases spanning the gap. CDR1 and CDR2 (germline): SQVTM, ANQGSEA. As DNA, the CDR3 is TGCAGCGTTATCGGGTCCGATCTACAGGCCTATGGCTACACCTTC. It is translated as CSVIGSDLQAYGYTF.

This clonotype was seen at least ten times. V usage is TRBV6-6 and J usage is TRBJ1-2, with 9 bases fitting TRBD1. The CDR3 has 14 residues. Germline V gene data show CDR1 as MNHNY and CDR2 as SVGAGI (reference sequence). The trim removed 0 bases at V and 7 bases at J, leaving 3 bases unmatched. The CDR3 protein is CASSYSGDRAGYTF. The CDR3 DNA is TGTGCCAGCAGTTACTCGGGGGACAGGGCTGGCTACACCTTC.

This clonotype is medium-sized (0.01 to 0.1%) within its sample. The chain carries TRBV12-3 or TRBV12-4 and TRBJ2-3; D gene ambiguous. The CDR3 totals 13 residues. The V and J ends lost 3 bases and 6 bases respectively, with 10 bases between them. The chain's CDR3 is CASSFDSPDTQYF. As DNA, the CDR3 is TGTGCCAGCAGTTTTGATAGCCCGGATACGCAGTATTTT.

By proportion, this clonotype is medium-sized. This chain connects TRBV5-6 to TRBJ2-1; D call uncertain. Germline values: CDR1 SGHDT, CDR2 YYEEEE. V lost 0 bases, J lost 0 bases, and 10 bases lay in between. The CDR3 has 16 residues. The CDR3 bases are TGTGCCAGCAGCTTGGTTCGGCAGTACTCCTACAATGAGCAGTTCTTC. This sequence encodes CASSLVRQYSYNEQFF.

This clonotype is labeled as large. The junction departs from germline at one end; a sequencing error may be responsible. The chain is built from TRBV7-9 and TRBJ2-7, with D possibly being TRBD1 or TRBD2 (5 bases each). This CDR3 spans 15 amino acids. Germline values: CDR1 SEHNR, CDR2 FQNEAQ (reference sequence). The CDR3 loop reads CASSHGTGAIPPLHF. Written as DNA, the CDR3 is TGTGCCAGCAGCCACGGGACGGGCGCTATTCCACCCCTCCACTTC.

This clonotype is labeled as medium-sized. Since a much larger clone is just one base distant, this may be a read error. The chain employs TRBV7-3 and TRBJ2-1; TRBD2 might be the D (5 bases). The J call may be mistaken, given a closer DNA end match to TRBJ2-7. Germline lookup yields CDR1 SGHTA and CDR2 FQGTGA. The length of the CDR3 is 17 residues. In DNA form, the CDR3 reads TGTGCCAGCAGCTCGGGGATGAGGTCGAGCTCCTACAATGAGCAGTACTTC. It is translated as CASSSGMRSSSYNEQYF.

A few counts support this clonotype. The chain joins TRBV7-6 to TRBJ2-1; D unresolved. The DNA end lines up better with TRBJ2-7; the J call may be wrong. CDR1 and CDR2 from the germline V gene are SGHVS and FNYEAQ. There are 15 residues in the CDR3. The CDR3 spells CASRESVSIYNEQYF. CDR3 DNA: TGTGCCAGCAGGGAAAGCGTATCGATCTACAATGAGCAGTACTTC.

This clonotype is classed as large. A junction boundary mismatches the germline segment, possibly from a read error. The V and J genes are TRBV7-3 and TRBJ2-7, with D maybe TRBD2 (5 bases). CDR3 length equals 14 residues. In germline, CDR1 is SGHTA, CDR2 FQGTGA. This chain's CDR3 is CASSDGVSNSPLHF. CDR3 bases: TGTGCCAGCAGCGACGGGGTCTCTAATTCACCCCTCCACTTC. The entire variable domain, with the rest obtained from reference TRBV7-3 and TRBJ2-7, is as follows: GAGVSQTPSNKVTEKGKYVELRCDPISGHTALYWYRQSLGQGPEFLIYFQGTGAADDSGLPNDRFFAVRPEGSVSTLKIQRTERGDSAVYLCASSDGVSNSPLHFGPGTRLTVT.

The table lists this clonotype with many counts. The V call is TRBV6-1, the J call TRBJ2-7, with TRBD1 matching over 8 bases. Unmatched junction bases numbered 4, after V lost 6 bases and J lost 6 bases. The CDR3 is 12 residues long. Per germline, CDR1 MNHNS and CDR2 SASEGT. CDR3 residues: CASSLGQGEQYF. CDR3 nucleotide sequence: TGTGCCAGCAGCCTTGGACAGGGCGAGCAGTACTTC.

Points on this clonotype: A read error may explain this, as a much larger clone is one base away. The chain has TRBV28 and TRBJ2-1; 13 bases fit TRBD2. The CDR3 length is 16 residues. The V gene's germline CDR1 is MDHEN and CDR2 SYDVKM. The V segment lost 4 bases and the J segment 6 bases; nucleotides outside the gene matches: 6. In nucleotides, the CDR3 is TGTGCCAGCAGTTCACCTGGGACTAGCGGGGTCAATGAGCAGTTCTTC. Its protein product is CASSSPGTSGVNEQFF.

This clonotype is labeled as medium-sized. The chain combines TRBV28 with TRBJ2-7, with 8 bases that match TRBD1. The trim removed 7 bases at V and 1 base at J, leaving 9 bases unmatched. CDR3 length equals 15 residues. Germline loops: CDR1 MDHEN, CDR2 SYDVKM. CDR3 nucleotide sequence: TGTGCCAGCAACACCATCGGACAGGGTTCCTACGAGCAGTACTTC. Its protein product is CASNTIGQGSYEQYF.

This clonotype was seen repeatedly, ten times or more. V gene TRBV12-3 or TRBV12-4 combines with J gene TRBJ1-4, with TRBD1 as a possible D gene (6 bases). This CDR3 has 15 residues. Trimming removed 6 bases at V and 8 bases at J, with 19 bases between. The CDR3 loop is CASRVRGPGFEKLFF. CDR3 sequence (DNA): TGTGCCAGCAGGGTCAGGGGCCCCGGCTTCGAAAAACTGTTTTTT.

This clonotype was picked up many times. The V and J genes are TRBV25-1 and TRBJ1-2, with 7 bases matching TRBD1. This CDR3 comprises 13 residues. Germline CDR1 reads MGHDK; CDR2 reads SYGVNS. V trimming: 4 bases; J trimming: 6 bases; junction bases outside the gene matches: 5. As DNA, the CDR3 is TGTGCCAGCAGTGGTGACAGGGAAAATGGCTACACCTTC. The encoded protein is CASSGDRENGYTF.

CDR3 in amino acids: CSAPPSGASGYNEQFF. CDR3 nucleotide sequence: TGCAGTGCTCCCCCGAGTGGGGCTAGCGGATACAATGAGCAGTTCTTC. The rearrangement uses TRBV20-1 and TRBJ2-1; 7 positions agree with TRBD2. The CDR3 is 16 residues long. With 5 bases clipped from V and 4 bases from J, the junction kept 14 bases outside the gene matches. Germline lookup yields CDR1 DFQATT and CDR2 SNEGSKA (reference sequence).

This clonotype was seen repeatedly, ten times or more. The rearrangement joins TRBV10-3 to TRBJ1-4; TRBD1 matches 9 bases. Germline-derived CDR1 and CDR2 are ENHRY and SYGVKD. Trimming removed 6 bases from V and 7 bases from J; junction bases left unmatched: 15. The CDR3 is 17 amino acids. This CDR3 reads CAISQLLPGQGGEKLFF. The CDR3 nucleotides read TGTGCCATCAGCCAACTTCTACCGGGACAGGGCGGTGAAAAACTGTTTTTT.

With respect to this clonotype: This CDR3 fails to terminate in the conserved phenylalanine or tryptophan, so it likely reflects a read error. The limits of the CDR3 on the DNA are not certain, so only TCRdb's listed CDR3 is given. J is TRBJ2-5 and V is TRBV7-9. The CDR3 is 15 amino acids in total, end residues counted. The germline V gene has CDR1 SEHNR and CDR2 FQNEAQ (reference sequence). The CDR3 sequence is CASGLGSSSYNERFC.

Judged by abundance, this clonotype is medium-sized. The rearrangement joins TRBV12-3 or TRBV12-4 to TRBJ2-7, with TRBD1 matching over 10 bases. This CDR3 is built from 16 residues. With V trimmed by 4 bases and J by 6 bases, 12 bases remained unmatched. As DNA, the CDR3 is TGTGCCAGCAGTTCCCGGACCGGGACAGGGGAACGCGAGCAGTACTTC. As protein: CASSSRTGTGEREQYF.

As to this clonotype: Since no conserved phenylalanine or tryptophan closes the CDR3, a read error is the likely cause. Because the CDR3's place on the DNA is in doubt, the DNA is left out and the CDR3 is given as listed by TCRdb. This rearrangement joins TRBV6-2 or TRBV6-3 to TRBJ2-3; no DNA check was done on the table's D call, TRBD2. CDR1 MNHEY and CDR2 SVGEGT come from the germline V gene. Ends included, the CDR3 has 13 residues. The CDR3 here is CASSYSETQYFGP.

This clonotype has ten or more counts. This rearrangement joins TRBV5-1 to TRBJ2-3; 11 bases fit TRBD2. Per the germline V gene, CDR1 is SGHRS and CDR2 is YFSETQ. The V and J ends lost 0 bases and 2 bases, in that order; junction bases with no gene match: 5. There are 17 residues in the CDR3. Here the CDR3 DNA reads TGCGCCAGCAGCTTGGGACTAGCGGGGAGATCCACAGATACGCAGTATTTT. This codes for CASSLGLAGRSTDTQYF.

Note on this clonotype: Germline and junction disagree at one end, which may indicate a read error. The chain uses TRBV7-7 and TRBJ2-3; TRBD1 is a possible D gene (5 bases). The last part of the DNA fits TRBJ2-1 better; the J call may be wrong. Germline lookup yields CDR1 SSHAT and CDR2 FNYEAQ (reference sequence). CDR3 size: 13 residues. CDR3 sequence (DNA): TGTGCTAGCAGCCATGGGGCTTTCGGTGAGCAGTTCTTC. Its protein is CASSHGAFGEQFF.

This clonotype was found a few times. V usage is TRBV27 and J usage is TRBJ1-6; TRBD1 is a possible D gene (6 bases). V lost 6 bases to trimming and J lost 9 bases, with 15 bases between them. Germline CDR1 and CDR2: MNHEY and SMNVEV (reference sequence). CDR3 length equals 14 residues. This CDR3 reads CASRWGRGSSPLHF. The DNA of the CDR3 is TGTGCCAGCAGATGGGGCAGGGGAAGTTCACCCCTCCACTTT.